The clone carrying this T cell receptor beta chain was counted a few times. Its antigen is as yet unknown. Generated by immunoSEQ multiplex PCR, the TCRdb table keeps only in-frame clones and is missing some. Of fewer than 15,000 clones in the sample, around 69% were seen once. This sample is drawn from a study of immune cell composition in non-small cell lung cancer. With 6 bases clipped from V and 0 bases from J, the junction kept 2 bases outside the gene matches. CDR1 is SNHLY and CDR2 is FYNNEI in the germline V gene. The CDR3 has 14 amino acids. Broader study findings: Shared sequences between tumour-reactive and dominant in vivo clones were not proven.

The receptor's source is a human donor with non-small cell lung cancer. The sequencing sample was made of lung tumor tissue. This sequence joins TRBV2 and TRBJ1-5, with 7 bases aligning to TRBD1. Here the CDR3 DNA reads TGTGCCAGCAGGACAGGGCTTAGCAATCAGCCCCAGCATTTT. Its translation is CASRTGLSNQPQHF.